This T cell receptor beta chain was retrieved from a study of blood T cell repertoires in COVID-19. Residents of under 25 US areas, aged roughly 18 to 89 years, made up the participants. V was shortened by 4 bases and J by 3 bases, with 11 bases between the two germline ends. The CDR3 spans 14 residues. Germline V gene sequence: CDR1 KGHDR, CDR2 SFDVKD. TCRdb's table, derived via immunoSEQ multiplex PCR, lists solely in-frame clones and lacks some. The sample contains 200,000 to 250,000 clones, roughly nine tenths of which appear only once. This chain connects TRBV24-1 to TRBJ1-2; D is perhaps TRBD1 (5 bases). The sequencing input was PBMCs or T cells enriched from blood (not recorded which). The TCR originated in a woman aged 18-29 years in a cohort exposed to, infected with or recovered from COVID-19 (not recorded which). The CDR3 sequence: CATSDPDSDYGYTF. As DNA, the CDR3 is TGTGCCACCAGTGACCCCGACAGTGACTATGGCTACACCTTC.